The T cell receptor beta chain under discussion was sequenced for a study of CD8 T cells in ankylosing spondylitis (dated by TCRdb to between 2016 and 2019). Notes on the research overall: The study set out to find disease-linked TCR variants by profiling T cell receptor beta repertoires in ankylosing spondylitis patients and healthy donors. The full study cohort was made up of 20 to 25 ankylosing spondylitis patients and 95 to 130 healthy donors. Peripheral blood was sampled, and synovial fluid was additionally collected from ankylosing spondylitis patients.

There are a few counts of this clonotype. The specificity of this receptor is unknown. The input lacks base qualities; no much larger clone sits a single base away. Sequencing used an Illumina HiSeq 2500. Quantitative 5'-RACE with molecular barcodes was the method used to prepare the TCR beta libraries. Processing in the source paper ran as follows. Disease-linked TCR variants were identified with a new computational method built on a probabilistic model of VDJ rearrangement. TCRdb handled the public reads itself, with Q25 trimming in fastp and clone calling in MiXCR, and kept productive beta chains. Identical CDR3 protein sequences are pooled into one entry, listed with their most common genes and DNA. V and J calls and clone size were set by TCRdb, not the authors. In this sample the table shows around 330,000 distinct CDR3 sequences, 11% of which occur a single time. The ten most abundant clones make up roughly 9% of the sample.

The CDR3 spans 14 residues, from the cysteine through the phenylalanine. CDR3 DNA only is kept here, 42 bases in frame from base 1. Trimming takes 0 bases from V and 7 bases from J, and the germline ends sit 9 bases apart. Taken from the germline V gene, the CDR1 and CDR2 loops are SGHTA and FQGNSA. Study-level results and caveats: The disease-linked clones were reported to be significantly enriched in matched synovial fluid samples from ankylosing spondylitis patients. The disease-linked clones had a CD8+ phenotype and were found at relatively low frequencies in peripheral blood. Some motif variants were previously reported in synovial fluid and blood of reactive arthritis patients, suggesting common disease-initiation mechanisms. A TCR beta motif of several highly homologous amino acid variants appeared characteristic of blood from ankylosing spondylitis patients.

The source material was blood, either unsorted or a sorted T cell fraction (not recorded which). The TCR was taken from a female donor with ankylosing spondylitis or in good health (not recorded which). The V and J segments used are TRBV7-2 and TRBJ2-2; matching of 5 bases hints at TRBD2 as the D gene. The DNA sequence is given as TGTGCCAGCAGCTTAGCGCTAGGGAGCGGGGAGCTGTTTTTT. Its translation is CASSLALGSGELFF.